Shown below are 20 T cell receptor beta chains from a single sample sequenced in a study of breast tumors, draining lymph nodes, adjacent tissues. The lymph nodes were axillary draining lymph nodes from breast cancer patients. TCRdb used MiXCR to reprocess the multiplex PCR reads, holding one entry per CDR3 protein. The sample contains 270,000 or so distinct CDR3 sequences, 30% of which appear only once. The material sequenced was axillary lymph node tissue. The receptors were sampled from a female donor with breast cancer. Some clones in this sample may be carry-over from other donors' samples.

This clonotype was picked up many times. The CDR3 reads CASSQDLGWGAGANVLTF. Here the CDR3 DNA reads TGTGCCAGCAGCCAAGACCTGGGCTGGGGCGCTGGGGCCAACGTCCTGACTTTC. The V call is TRBV14, the J call TRBJ2-6, with D possibly matching TRBD1 (5 bases). The CDR3 sequence is 18 residues long. The V gene lost 0 bases and the J gene lost 2 bases, with 14 bases spanning the gap. Looked up from germline, CDR1 is SGHDN and CDR2 is FVKESK.

V is TRBV5-6 and J is TRBJ1-1; D not resolved. The CDR3 covers 11 residues. Between the trimmed V and J ends, which lost 2 bases and 7 bases, there was a span of 6 bases. Per the germline V gene, CDR1 is SGHDT and CDR2 is YYEEEE. The CDR3 nucleotides read TGTGCCAGCAGCTTTGTGGATGAAGCTTTCTTT. It is translated as CASSFVDEAFF.

This sequence joins TRBV25-1 and TRBJ1-6; 12 positions agree with TRBD1. This CDR3 has 17 amino acids. The ends lost 7 bases at V and 10 bases at J; junction bases unmatched: 14. CDR1 and CDR2 from the germline V gene are MGHDK and SYGVNS. The CDR3 bases are TGTGCCAGCACTTCCTCCGGGACAGGGGGCATTCCCTCACCCCTCCACTTT. Its protein product is CASTSSGTGGIPSPLHF.

Points on this clonotype: This may stem from a read error, because a much larger clone lies one nucleotide away. J is TRBJ2-7 and V is TRBV30; D possibly matches TRBD1 or TRBD2 (5 bases each). Germline loops: CDR1 GTSNPN, CDR2 SVGIG (reference sequence). This CDR3 is 13 amino acids long. CDR3 sequence reads: CAWSTGTFYEHYF. The CDR3 coding sequence is TGTGCCTGGAGTACCGGGACCTTCTACGAGCACTACTTC. Looking up the rest from reference TRBV30 and TRBJ2-7 gives the full variable domain: SQTIHQWPATLVQPVGSPLSLECTVEGTSNPNLYWYRQAAGRGLQLLFYSVGIGQISSEVPQNLSASRPQDRQFILSSKKLLLSDSGFYLCAWSTGTFYEHYFGPGTRLTVT.

A remark on this clonotype: This may be a read error: a much more frequent sequence differs by one nucleotide. This chain connects TRBV7-9 to TRBJ2-7; D is undetermined. This CDR3 has 15 residues. Germline V gene data show CDR1 as SEHNR and CDR2 as FQNEAQ (reference sequence). The CDR3 DNA reads as TGTGCCAGCACCCCGTTCGTGGCCCAGTCCTACGAGCAGCACTTC. Translating gives CASTPFVAQSYEQHF. The full variable domain, completed using reference TRBV7-9 and TRBJ2-7, is DTGVSQNPRHKITKRGQNVTFRCDPISEHNRLYWYRQTLGQGPEFLTYFQNEAQLEKSRLLSDRFSAERPKGSFSTLEIQRTEQGDSAMYLCASTPFVAQSYEQHFGPGTRLTVT.

This clonotype turned up a few times. V is TRBV27 and J is TRBJ1-3; tentative D call: TRBD1 (6 bases). The germline CDR1 and CDR2 sequences are MNHEY and SMNVEV (reference sequence). There are 14 residues in the CDR3. Deletions cut 5 bases from V and 8 bases from J, with 16 bases between. The CDR3, as DNA: TGTGCCAGCAGTCCCAGGGGAACGATGGACACCATATATTTT. Its protein product is CASSPRGTMDTIYF.

Regarding this clonotype: A much more abundant neighbour one base away suggests this may be a read error. The chain combines TRBV11-2 with TRBJ2-5; TRBD1 or TRBD2 may be the D gene (5 bases each). The CDR3 has 15 amino acids. V shed 0 bases and J shed 5 bases, with 13 bases lying between them. Germline CDR1 reads SGHAT; CDR2 reads FQNNGV. The CDR3 DNA reads TGTGCCAGCAGCTTAGATCCGACCGGGACGGAGACCCAGTACTTC. Amino acids: CASSLDPTGTETQYF.

With respect to this clonotype: The junction departs from the called germline gene at one end, perhaps through a read error. The V gene is TRBV10-3, the J gene TRBJ2-3; 7 nucleotides match TRBD2. This CDR3 region has 16 residues. Per the germline V gene, CDR1 is ENHRY and CDR2 is SYGVKD. CDR3 in DNA: TGTGCCATCAGTGATCCTGCGGGAGCGAGCGCAGATACGCAGTATTTC. Translation: CAISDPAGASADTQYF.

In the case of this clonotype: At one of its ends the junction is not consistent with the germline gene, which may arise from a read error. This rearrangement joins TRBV12-3 or TRBV12-4 to TRBJ2-3; D gene ambiguous. The CDR3 totals 14 residues. CDR3 coding DNA: TGTGCCAGCAGCTTCGGAGCCATACCAGATACGCAGTATTTC. Amino acid sequence: CASSFGAIPDTQYF.

This chain joins TRBV18 and TRBJ2-7; tentative D call: TRBD2 (5 bases). The ends were cut back, 0 bases at V and 2 bases at J, with 11 bases in the middle. The germline V gene encodes CDR1 KGHSH and CDR2 LQKENI. This CDR3 region has 15 residues. The CDR3 here is CASSPPARATYEQYF. In nucleotides, the CDR3 is TGTGCCAGCTCACCACCGGCGCGGGCCACCTACGAGCAGTACTTC.

This clonotype was detected many times. V and J are TRBV4-1 and TRBJ2-5, with D possibly TRBD1 on 6 matching bases. This CDR3 contains 19 residues. The V and J ends lost 0 bases and 0 bases respectively, with 20 bases between them. Germline CDR1 and CDR2: MGHRA and YSYEKL. CDR3 sequence (DNA): TGCGCCAGCAGCCAAGATAGGGGAACAGGGCTGGCGTACCAAGAGACCCAGTACTTC. This sequence encodes CASSQDRGTGLAYQETQYF.

In its sample, this clonotype was seen many times. The CDR3 here is CASSLAPGTPSYEQYF. CDR3 DNA: TGTGCCAGCAGCTTGGCCCCCGGGACACCTTCCTACGAGCAGTACTTC. This chain links TRBV5-8 with TRBJ2-7; TRBD1 might be the D (6 bases). CDR1 and CDR2 (germline): SGHTS, YDEGEE. This CDR3 is built from 16 residues. The V gene lost 0 bases and the J gene lost 1 base, with 14 bases spanning the gap.

This clonotype was counted ten times or more. The CDR3 DNA sequence: TGTGCCAGCAGCTTGGTGGGGGGCGCTGGAAACTATGGCTACACCTTC. It encodes CASSLVGGAGNYGYTF. The rearrangement uses TRBV5-8 and TRBJ1-2; maybe TRBD1 (6 bases). The CDR3 contains 16 residues. Germline CDR1 is SGHTS and CDR2 is YDEGEE. Trimming pared 0 bases from V and 2 bases from J, leaving 14 bases between.

To note about this clonotype: A clone one base away is much larger, so this may be a read error. The chain joins TRBV9 to TRBJ2-1; D might be TRBD1 or TRBD2, each matching 6 bases. From germline, CDR1 is SGDLS and CDR2 YYNGEE. Deletions cut 4 bases from V and 9 bases from J, with 17 bases between. The CDR3 contains 14 residues. CDR3 sequence reads: CASSFGGRGGEQFF. For the CDR3, the DNA is TGTGCCAGCAGCTTCGGGGGCAGGGGTGGTGAGCAGTTCTTC.

In its sample, this clonotype was seen many times. The gene calls are TRBV10-2 and TRBJ2-1; D might be TRBD1 or TRBD2, each matching 5 bases. CDR1 is WSHSY, CDR2 SAAADI, per germline. The CDR3 has 16 amino acids. V dropped 6 bases and J dropped 0 bases, with 15 bases sitting between them. The CDR3 coding sequence is TGCGCCAGCAGCGTAGGGACCTTTAGCTCCTACAATGAGCAGTTCTTC. As protein: CASSVGTFSSYNEQFF.

With regard to this clonotype: A clone one base away is much larger, so this may be a read error. The gene calls are TRBV14 and TRBJ2-7; TRBD2 might be the D (5 bases). The V gene lost 4 bases and the J gene lost 9 bases, with 13 bases spanning the gap. CDR1 SGHDN and CDR2 FVKESK come from the germline V gene. This CDR3 is built from 12 residues. In nucleotides, the CDR3 is TGTGCCAGCAGCCCCAAGGAGGCACGGCAGTACTTC. Its translation: CASSPKEARQYF.

This clonotype was seen ten or more times. The rearrangement links TRBV20-1 to TRBJ2-7; TRBD2 agrees at 12 bases. Germline values: CDR1 DFQATT, CDR2 SNEGSKA (reference sequence). V lost 4 bases, J lost 6 bases, and 7 bases stayed unmatched. This CDR3 has 14 residues. CDR3 bases: TGCAGTGCTACTCGACTAGCGGGAGTCGCCGAGCAGTACTTC. This sequence encodes CSATRLAGVAEQYF.

A word on this clonotype: An end of the junction does not agree with germline; a read error may underlie this. The rearrangement joins TRBV28 to TRBJ2-1; D gene ambiguous. CDR3 length: 12 residues. Per germline, CDR1 MDHEN and CDR2 SYDVKM. CDR3 region: CAGSPTYNEQFF. Here the CDR3 DNA reads TGTGCCGGCAGCCCTACCTACAATGAGCAGTTCTTC.

The genes are TRBV5-6 and TRBJ1-2; possibly TRBD1 for D (6 bases). The V gene lost 2 bases and the J gene lost 8 bases, with 13 bases spanning the gap. The germline CDR1 and CDR2 sequences are SGHDT and YYEEEE. The CDR3 runs to 13 residues. The CDR3 region has the DNA TGTGCCAGCAGCTTCGGGCAGGGGAGAGGCTACACCTTC. This sequence encodes CASSFGQGRGYTF.

This clonotype was found many times. The chain uses TRBV5-1 and TRBJ2-2, with 8 bases identical to TRBD1. The CDR3 contains 16 residues. Germline assignment: CDR1 SGHRS and CDR2 YFSETQ. The ends lost 5 bases at V and 1 base at J; junction bases unmatched: 7. CDR3 sequence: CASRSPGTGNTGELFF. In DNA, the CDR3 is TGCGCCAGCAGAAGCCCCGGGACAGGGAACACCGGGGAGCTGTTTTTT.